Given below is one T cell receptor beta chain in context. The clone's antigen remains unknown. No base qualities exist here, and no much larger clone lies one base off it. RNA was extracted using the RNeasy kit, and roughly 0.5 to 1 ug of the RNA was reverse transcribed with random hexamers. The immunoSEQ multiplex PCR assay, which covers 54 Vbeta and 13 Jbeta segments, was used to amplify TCR beta CDR3 regions. PCR amplification bias was corrected using a synthetic template baseline for primer optimization and computational correction. In the source study's methods: Reads were assigned to V, D and J genes according to IMGT and analyzed in immunoSEQ Analyzer, with only productive sequences retained. Clonality was computed as one minus Shannon entropy normalized by log2 of the number of productive unique sequences. For each patient and control, public and private clones were evaluated among the 100 most prevalent clones. Clones were defined as Susac-specific if absent from the healthy and MS cohorts, from 1052 published viral clones and from other ImmuneACCESS disease sequences. Using fastp at Q25 and MiXCR, TCRdb reprocessed the public reads and kept productive beta chains. Identical CDR3 proteins give one entry, which carries the most common genes and DNA. What appears here as the V and J calls and clone size reflects TCRdb's work, not the paper's. The sample data list some 450,000 distinct CDR3 sequences, and 75% to 90% of these were observed just once. Clones ranked in the top ten supply roughly 0.1% of the sample.

Peripheral blood CD8+ and CD4+ T cells from healthy donors, Susac syndrome patients and multiple sclerosis patients were profiled by high-throughput TCR beta sequencing. Treatment-naive patients with stable or active relapsing-remitting disease fulfilling revised McDonald criteria were used as multiple sclerosis controls. CD8+ TEMRA cells were enriched by FACS, while bulk CD8+ and CD4+ T cells were purified by magnetic negative isolation. Blood was collected in EDTA tubes and processed within 24 hours, with PBMCs isolated through density gradient centrifugation. PBMCs intended for TCR sequencing were cryopreserved in liquid nitrogen and thawed later in a water bath at 37 degrees C. The sorted or isolated CD4+, CD8+ and CD8+ TEMRA cells reached a purity of at least 90%. The record originates from a study of CD8 T cells in Susac syndrome (dated by TCRdb to between 2018 and 2020). With regard to the full study: Repertoire sequencing was used to test whether CD8+ T cell activation and differentiation in Susac syndrome was antigen driven. CD8+ T cell repertoire clonality was compared between fewer than 13 healthy donors, approximately 14 Susac syndrome patients and 15 multiple sclerosis patients. Broader findings and caveats from the paper: The TCR sequencing and HLA analysis was acknowledged to have included a relatively small number of individuals.

The germline V gene encodes CDR1 MDHEN and CDR2 SYDVKM. V is pared back by 3 bases and J by 0 bases, with 14 bases lying between the germline termini. The CDR3, from cysteine to phenylalanine, totals 16 residues. The entry retains the CDR3 DNA only, 48 bases that are in frame from base 1. The sequence was collected from a human donor with multiple sclerosis. Sequencing used CD8+ T cells from PBMCs. The chain is encoded by TRBV28 joined to TRBJ1-1, with a tentative D gene TRBD1 over 6 matching bases. In nucleotides, the sequence is TGTGCCAGCAGTTTTGTTGGGGGGGCAGTGAACACTGAAGCTTTCTTT. This yields the protein CASSFVGGAVNTEAFF.